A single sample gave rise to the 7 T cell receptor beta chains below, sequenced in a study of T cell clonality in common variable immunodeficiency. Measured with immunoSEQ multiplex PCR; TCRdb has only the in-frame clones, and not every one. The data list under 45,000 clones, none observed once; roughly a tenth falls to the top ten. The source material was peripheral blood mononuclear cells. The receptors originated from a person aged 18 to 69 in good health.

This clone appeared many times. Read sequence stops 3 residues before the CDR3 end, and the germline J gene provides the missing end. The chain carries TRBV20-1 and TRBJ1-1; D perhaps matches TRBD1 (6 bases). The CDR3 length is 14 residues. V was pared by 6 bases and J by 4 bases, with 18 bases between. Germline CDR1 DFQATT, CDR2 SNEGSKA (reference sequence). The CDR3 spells CSAPRPGVGTEAFF. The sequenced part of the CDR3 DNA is TGCAGTGCACCGCGGCCAGGGGTGGGCACTGAA.

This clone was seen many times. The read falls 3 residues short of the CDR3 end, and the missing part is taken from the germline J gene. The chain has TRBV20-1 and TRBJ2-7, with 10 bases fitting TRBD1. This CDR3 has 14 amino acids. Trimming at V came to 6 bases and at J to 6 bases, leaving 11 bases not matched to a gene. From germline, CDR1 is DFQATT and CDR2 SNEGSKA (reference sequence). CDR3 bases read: TGCAGTGCGGGTCAGACAGGGGGCGCGATCGAG. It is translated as CSAGQTGGAIE. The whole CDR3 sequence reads CSAGQTGGAIEQYF.

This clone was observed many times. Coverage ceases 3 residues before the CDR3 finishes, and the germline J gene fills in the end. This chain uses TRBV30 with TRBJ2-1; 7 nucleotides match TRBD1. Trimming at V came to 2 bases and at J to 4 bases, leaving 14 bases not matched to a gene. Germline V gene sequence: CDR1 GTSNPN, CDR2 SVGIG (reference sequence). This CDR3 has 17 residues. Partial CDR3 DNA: TGTGCCTGGAGTCCACCCGGGGACAGAGGGAAGTACAATGAG. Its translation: CAWSPPGDRGKYNE. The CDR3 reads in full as CAWSPPGDRGKYNEQFF. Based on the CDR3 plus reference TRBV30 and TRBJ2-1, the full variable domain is SQTIHQWPATLVQPVGSPLSLECTVEGTSNPNLYWYRQAAGRGLQLLFYSVGIGQISSEVPQNLSASRPQDRQFILSSKKLLLSDSGFYLCAWSPPGDRGKYNEQFFGPGTRLTVL.

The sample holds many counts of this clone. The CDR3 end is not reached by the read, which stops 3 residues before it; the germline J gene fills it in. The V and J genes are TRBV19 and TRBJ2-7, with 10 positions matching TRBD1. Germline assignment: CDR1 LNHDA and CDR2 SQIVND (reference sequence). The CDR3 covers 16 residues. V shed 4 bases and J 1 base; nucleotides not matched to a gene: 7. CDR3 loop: CASSTGQGVGSYEQYF. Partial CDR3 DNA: TGTGCCAGTAGTACCGGACAGGGGGTGGGTTCCTACGAG.

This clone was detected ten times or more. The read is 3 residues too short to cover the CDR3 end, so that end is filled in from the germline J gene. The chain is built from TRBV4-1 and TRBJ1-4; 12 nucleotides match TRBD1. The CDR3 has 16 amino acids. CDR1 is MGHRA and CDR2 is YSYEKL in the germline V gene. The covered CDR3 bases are TGCGCCAGCAGCCAGTTGTTGGGACAGGGGGCCAGCGAA. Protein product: CASSQLLGQGASE. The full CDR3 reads CASSQLLGQGASELFF.

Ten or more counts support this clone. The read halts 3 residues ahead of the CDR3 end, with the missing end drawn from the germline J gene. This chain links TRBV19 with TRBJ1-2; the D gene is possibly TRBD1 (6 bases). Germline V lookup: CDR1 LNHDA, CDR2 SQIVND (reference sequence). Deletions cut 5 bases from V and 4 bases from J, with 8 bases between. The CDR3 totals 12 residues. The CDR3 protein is CASSPRGYGYTF. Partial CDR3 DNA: TGTGCCAGTAGTCCCAGGGGCTATGGC.

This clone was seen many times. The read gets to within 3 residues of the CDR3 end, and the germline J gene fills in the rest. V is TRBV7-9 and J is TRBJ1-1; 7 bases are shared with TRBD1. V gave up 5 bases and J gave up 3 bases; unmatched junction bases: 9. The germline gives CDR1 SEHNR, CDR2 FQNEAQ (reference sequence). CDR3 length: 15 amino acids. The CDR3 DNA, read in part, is TGTGCCAGCAGCCTTTCGGGACAGAGCTACACTGAA. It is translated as CASSLSGQSYTE. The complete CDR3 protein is CASSLSGQSYTEAFF.